Described below is a single TCR beta chain sequence and its context. The antigen remains undetermined. There are 13 residues in the CDR3. Germline assignment: CDR1 SGHDT and CDR2 YYEEEE. V was pared by 0 bases and J by 5 bases, with 1 base of the junction left unmatched. Each CDR3 protein is one row after TCRdb ran MiXCR on the 5' RACE reads. Counted here are around 490,000 distinct CDR3 sequences, less than 6% occurring once; the ten biggest clones make up roughly 3.5%. This sample was included in a study of CD8 T cells in ankylosing spondylitis. Whole-study findings and limits: Made up of eight highly homologous variants, a TCR beta motif appeared characteristic of ankylosing spondylitis blood.

The sample consisted of blood, either unsorted or a sorted T cell fraction (not recorded which). The rearrangement joins TRBV5-6 to TRBJ2-7, with 8 bases matching TRBD1. The source is a male donor with ankylosing spondylitis. CDR3 loop: CASSLEDRDEQYF. The CDR3 bases are TGTGCCAGCAGCTTGGAGGACAGGGACGAGCAGTACTTC.